Listed below are T cell receptor beta chains from one sample, sequenced in a study of blood T cell repertoires in COVID-19. Sequencing was performed with immunoSEQ multiplex PCR; in TCRdb, only in-frame clones are kept and a portion is missing. The table has a few hundred thousand clones, around 83% seen once; the top ten hold approximately 4.7%. The sequenced material came from PBMCs or T cells enriched from blood (not recorded which). All receptors derive from a woman in her forties or fifties who had recovered from COVID-19. The CDR3 runs from the conserved cysteine through the conserved F or W. The D gene is left open where the match is weak. Size is stated for part of the rows, as once, few or many counts, or as a class when the clone is expanded.

v_call: TRBV7-2
d_call: -
j_call: TRBJ2-7
clone_size: once
cdr3_aa: CASSPYYEQYF
cdr3_nt: TGTGCCAGCAGCCCGTACTACGAGCAGTACTTC

v_call: TRBV4-1
d_call: TRBD1
j_call: TRBJ2-7
clone_size: -
cdr3_aa: CASSQEPPGQIYYEQYF
cdr3_nt: TGCGCCAGCAGCCAAGAGCCCCCGGGACAGATCTACTACGAGCAGTACTTC

v_call: TRBV3-1/TRBV3-2
d_call: -
j_call: TRBJ1-1
clone_size: -
cdr3_aa: CASSLSRDGTGVFYTEAFF
cdr3_nt: TGTGCCAGCAGCCTATCACGAGATGGAACGGGGGTTTTCTACACTGAAGCTTTCTTT

v_call: TRBV27
d_call: -
j_call: TRBJ1-1
clone_size: -
cdr3_aa: CASSLVGVANTEAFF
cdr3_nt: TGTGCCAGCAGTTTAGTAGGGGTGGCGAACACTGAAGCTTTCTTT

v_call: TRBV6-4
d_call: -
j_call: TRBJ2-5
clone_size: -
cdr3_aa: CASRTLWFQRKTQYF
cdr3_nt: TGTGCCAGTCGGACCTTGTGGTTTCAGCGGAAGACCCAGTACTTC

v_call: TRBV2
d_call: TRBD1
j_call: TRBJ2-5
clone_size: -
cdr3_aa: CASRVDRIYQETQYF
cdr3_nt: TGTGCCAGCAGGGTGGACAGGATCTACCAAGAGACCCAGTACTTC

v_call: TRBV19
d_call: -
j_call: TRBJ1-2
clone_size: once
cdr3_aa: CASSIDRANYGYTF
cdr3_nt: TGTGCCAGTAGTATAGATCGGGCTAACTATGGCTACACCTTC

v_call: TRBV3-1/TRBV3-2
d_call: TRBD1
j_call: TRBJ1-4
clone_size: -
cdr3_aa: CASSQGDRAEKLFF
cdr3_nt: TGTGCCAGCAGCCAAGGGGACAGGGCTGAAAAACTGTTTTTT

v_call: TRBV2
d_call: -
j_call: TRBJ2-7
clone_size: -
cdr3_aa: CASSDRWSSYEQYF
cdr3_nt: TGTGCCAGCAGCGACAGGTGGAGCTCCTACGAGCAGTACTTC

v_call: TRBV6-2/TRBV6-3
d_call: TRBD2
j_call: TRBJ2-2
clone_size: once
cdr3_aa: CASSYSLGLAGDPGELFF
cdr3_nt: TGTGCCAGCAGTTACTCCCTGGGTCTAGCGGGAGACCCCGGGGAGCTGTTTTTT

v_call: TRBV7-2
d_call: TRBD2
j_call: TRBJ2-1
clone_size: -
cdr3_aa: CASSLEASGGAWYEQFF
cdr3_nt: TGTGCCAGCAGCTTAGAGGCTAGCGGGGGGGCGTGGTATGAGCAGTTCTTC

v_call: TRBV6-6
d_call: TRBD1
j_call: TRBJ1-2
clone_size: -
cdr3_aa: CASTPRGQIYGYTF
cdr3_nt: TGTGCCAGCACCCCACGGGGACAGATCTATGGCTACACCTTC

v_call: TRBV4-2
d_call: -
j_call: TRBJ1-3
clone_size: few
cdr3_aa: CASSQEEGGNTIYF
cdr3_nt: TGTGCCAGCAGCCAGGAAGAGGGAGGAAACACCATATATTTT

v_call: TRBV5-1
d_call: TRBD1
j_call: TRBJ1-1
clone_size: -
cdr3_aa: CASSWGQLNTEAFF
cdr3_nt: TGCGCCAGCAGCTGGGGACAGTTGAACACTGAAGCTTTCTTT

v_call: TRBV6-2/TRBV6-3
d_call: TRBD2
j_call: TRBJ2-5
clone_size: -
cdr3_aa: CASSKLAGEETQYF
cdr3_nt: TGTGCCAGCAGTAAACTAGCGGGAGAGGAGACCCAGTACTTC

v_call: TRBV7-2
d_call: -
j_call: TRBJ1-2
clone_size: -
cdr3_aa: CASSFAGAKGYTF
cdr3_nt: TGTGCCAGCAGCTTTGCAGGGGCTAAGGGCTACACCTTC

v_call: TRBV7-2
d_call: TRBD1
j_call: TRBJ2-1
clone_size: -
cdr3_aa: CASSFPLGTGDWDEQFF
cdr3_nt: TGTGCCAGCAGCTTCCCCCTCGGGACAGGGGATTGGGATGAGCAGTTCTTC

v_call: TRBV7-2
d_call: TRBD1
j_call: TRBJ2-2
clone_size: -
cdr3_aa: CASRVRGLTGELFF
cdr3_nt: TGTGCCAGCAGAGTCAGGGGGCTGACCGGGGAGCTGTTTTTT

v_call: TRBV5-1
d_call: TRBD2
j_call: TRBJ2-7
clone_size: -
cdr3_aa: CASSLEAGGRYEQYF
cdr3_nt: TGCGCCAGCAGCTTGGAGGCGGGGGGTAGATACGAGCAGTACTTC

v_call: TRBV6-5
d_call: -
j_call: TRBJ1-6
clone_size: -
cdr3_aa: CASRSDSYNSPLHF
cdr3_nt: TGTGCCAGCAGATCAGACTCCTATAATTCACCCCTCCACTTT

v_call: TRBV11-2
d_call: TRBD1
j_call: TRBJ1-5
clone_size: -
cdr3_aa: CASSHFRDRVSNQPQHF
cdr3_nt: TGTGCCAGCAGCCATTTCCGGGACAGGGTTAGCAATCAGCCCCAGCATTTT

v_call: TRBV28
d_call: -
j_call: TRBJ1-6
clone_size: -
cdr3_aa: CASSGTKQGRALHF
cdr3_nt: TGTGCCAGCAGTGGAACTAAACAGGGTAGGGCCCTCCACTTT

v_call: TRBV4-2
d_call: -
j_call: TRBJ2-3
clone_size: -
cdr3_aa: CASSQGASPDTQYF
cdr3_nt: TGTGCCAGCAGCCAAGGGGCCTCCCCAGATACGCAGTATTTT